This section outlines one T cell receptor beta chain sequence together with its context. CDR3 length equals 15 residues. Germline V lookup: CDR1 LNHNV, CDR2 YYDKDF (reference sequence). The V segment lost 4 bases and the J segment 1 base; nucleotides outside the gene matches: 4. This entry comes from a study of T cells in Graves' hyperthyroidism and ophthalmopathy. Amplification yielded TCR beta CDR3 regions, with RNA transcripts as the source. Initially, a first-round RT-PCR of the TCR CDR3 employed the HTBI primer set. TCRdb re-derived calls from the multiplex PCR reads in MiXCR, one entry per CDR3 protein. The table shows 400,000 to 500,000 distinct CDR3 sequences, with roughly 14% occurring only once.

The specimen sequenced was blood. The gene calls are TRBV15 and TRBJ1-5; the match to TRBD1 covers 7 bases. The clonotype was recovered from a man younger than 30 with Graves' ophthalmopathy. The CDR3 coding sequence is TGTGCCACCAGCACCTTGACAGGGAGCAATCAGCCCCAGCATTTT. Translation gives CATSTLTGSNQPQHF.